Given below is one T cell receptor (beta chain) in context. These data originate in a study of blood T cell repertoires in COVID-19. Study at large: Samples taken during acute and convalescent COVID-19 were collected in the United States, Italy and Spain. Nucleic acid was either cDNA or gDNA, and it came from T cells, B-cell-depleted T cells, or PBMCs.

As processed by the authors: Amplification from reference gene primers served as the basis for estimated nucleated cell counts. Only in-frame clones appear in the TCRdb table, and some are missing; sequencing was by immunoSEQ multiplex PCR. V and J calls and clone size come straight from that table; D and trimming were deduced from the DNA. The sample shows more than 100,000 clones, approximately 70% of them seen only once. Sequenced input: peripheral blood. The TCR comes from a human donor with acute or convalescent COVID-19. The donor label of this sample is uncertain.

The chain's CDR3 is CASSPSEAQPQHF. CDR3 DNA sequence: TGTGCCAGCAGTCCCTCGGAGGCGCAGCCCCAGCATTTT. V is TRBV7-8 and J is TRBJ1-5, with D unclear. The CDR3 is made up of 13 amino acids. V lost 6 bases and J 7 bases, leaving 13 bases between the germline ends. Germline CDR1 reads SGHVS; CDR2 reads FQNEAQ.